This entry describes one T cell receptor beta chain. Its antigen is currently unknown. Averaging around 110 mL, one heparinised blood draw was given by each donor. This CDR3 contains 14 residues. Germline lookup yields CDR1 SGDLS and CDR2 YYNGEE. V lost 0 bases and J lost 6, with 10 bases in between. This sample stems from a study of beta chain features in type 1 diabetes. Study-wide findings and caveats: In type 1 diabetes patients, VDJ junctions had fewer insertions; deletions at these junctions were more frequent.

The whole isolated RNA underwent reverse transcription, so sequencing captured expressed TCRB transcripts. Read counts averaged roughly 4 million for samples of naive, central memory and regulatory T cells. Libraries were prepared by immunoSEQ multiplex PCR; TCRdb keeps only in-frame clonotypes and omits some of them. Of hundreds of thousands of clones listed, around 15% are singletons. The sequence derives from a man between 18 and 35 years old in good health. The sequencing sample was made of naive CD4+ T cells from blood. The gene calls are TRBV9 and TRBJ2-1; no clear D gene. The CDR3 bases are TGTGCCAGCAGCGTAGGCCCAACCGCCAATGAGCAGTTCTTC. The encoded protein is CASSVGPTANEQFF.